What follows are 5 T cell receptor beta chains derived from one specimen sequenced in a study of blood T cell repertoires in COVID-19. Clones were read by immunoSEQ multiplex PCR, and TCRdb kept only the in-frame ones, dropping some. The repertoire includes 15,000 to 20,000 clones, 86% of them detected once, and around 17% sits in the top ten. Material: peripheral blood. Source of these receptors: a human donor with active COVID-19. The donor label of this sample is uncertain.

The chain is built from TRBV21-1 and TRBJ2-7; TRBD2 reflects the table's D call only, with no check against the DNA. TRBV21-1 has pseudogene status. The CDR3 extends over 10 amino acids. The CDR3 DNA is TGTGCCAGCAGGCGCTACGAGCAGTACTTC. Translation: CASRRYEQYF.

This rearrangement joins TRBV19 to TRBJ2-7; 10 bases are a match to TRBD1. The CDR3 runs 16 residues. After removal of 4 bases from V and 5 bases from J, the junction contained 11 bases not matched to a gene. Germline V gene lookup returns CDR1 LNHDA and CDR2 SQIVND (reference sequence). CDR3 coding DNA: TGTGCCAGTAGTACCCCCCGGGACAGGGGAAGAGACGAGCAGTACTTC. Its protein product is CASSTPRDRGRDEQYF.

The chain links TRBV28 to TRBJ1-1; weak D call: TRBD1 (6 bases). CDR3 length equals 19 residues. Germline loops: CDR1 MDHEN, CDR2 SYDVKM. The V gene lost 6 bases and the J gene lost 1 base, with 27 bases spanning the gap. The DNA for the CDR3 is TGTGCCAGCAGCCGTCAGTCGGGGTACTTAATAGGGGGGAACACTGAAGCTTTCTTT. Its protein product is CASSRQSGYLIGGNTEAFF.

This clone has just one count. V is TRBV21-1 and J is TRBJ2-1; the table's D call, TRBD2, has no DNA check behind it. TRBV21-1 is a pseudogene segment. The CDR3 length is 23 residues. The CDR3 loop reads CASSKVPSGGDTLSEPDHNEQFF. The CDR3 DNA follows: TGTGCCAGCAGCAAAGTCCCTAGCGGGGGGGACACCCTCTCCGAACCAGATCACAATGAGCAGTTCTTC.

The V call is TRBV7-9, the J call TRBJ1-1, with TRBD1 as a possible D gene (6 bases). CDR3 length equals 15 residues. Germline loops: CDR1 SEHNR, CDR2 FQNEAQ (reference sequence). V lost 3 bases and J lost 0, with 11 bases in between. CDR3: CASSFLTGMNTEAFF. In DNA form, the CDR3 reads TGTGCCAGCAGCTTCCTGACAGGAATGAACACTGAAGCTTTCTTT.